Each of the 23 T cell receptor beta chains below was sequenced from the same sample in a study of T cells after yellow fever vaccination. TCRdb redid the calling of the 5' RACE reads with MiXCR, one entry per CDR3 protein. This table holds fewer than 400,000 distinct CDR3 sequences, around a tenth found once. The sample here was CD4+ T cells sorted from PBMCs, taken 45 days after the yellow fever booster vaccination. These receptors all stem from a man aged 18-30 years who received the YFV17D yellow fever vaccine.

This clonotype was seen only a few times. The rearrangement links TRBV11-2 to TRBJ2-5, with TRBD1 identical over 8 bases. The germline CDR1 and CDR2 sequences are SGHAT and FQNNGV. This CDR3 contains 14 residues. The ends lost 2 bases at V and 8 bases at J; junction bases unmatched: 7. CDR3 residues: CASSLPGGIPTQYF. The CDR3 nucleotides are TGTGCCAGCAGCTTACCAGGGGGCATTCCAACCCAGTACTTC.

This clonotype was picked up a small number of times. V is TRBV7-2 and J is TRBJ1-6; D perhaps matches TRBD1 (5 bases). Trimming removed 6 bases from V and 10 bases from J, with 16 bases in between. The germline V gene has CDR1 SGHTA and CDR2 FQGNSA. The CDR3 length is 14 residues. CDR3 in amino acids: CASRTGTQKSPLHF. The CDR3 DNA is TGTGCCAGCAGGACCGGGACTCAAAAATCACCCCTCCACTTT.

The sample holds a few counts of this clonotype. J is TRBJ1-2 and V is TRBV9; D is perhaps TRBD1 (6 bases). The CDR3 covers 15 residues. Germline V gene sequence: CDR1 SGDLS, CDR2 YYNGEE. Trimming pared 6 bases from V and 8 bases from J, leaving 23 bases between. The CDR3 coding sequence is TGTGCCAGCACGAGAACCACAGGGACACATTCCGGCTACACCTTC. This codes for CASTRTTGTHSGYTF.

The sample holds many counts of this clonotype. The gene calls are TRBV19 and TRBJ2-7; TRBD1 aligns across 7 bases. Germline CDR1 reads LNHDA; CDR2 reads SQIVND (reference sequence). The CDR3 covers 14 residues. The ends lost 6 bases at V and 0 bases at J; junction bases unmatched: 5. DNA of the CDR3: TGTGCCAGTAGCATCCGGGACAGCTCCTACGAGCAGTACTTC. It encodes CASSIRDSSYEQYF.

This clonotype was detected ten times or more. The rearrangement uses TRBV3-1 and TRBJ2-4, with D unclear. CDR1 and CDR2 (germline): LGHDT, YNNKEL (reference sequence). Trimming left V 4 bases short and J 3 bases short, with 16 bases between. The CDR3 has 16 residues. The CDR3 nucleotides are TGTGCCAGCAGCCCAGACGTCTCCTGGGGCAAAAACATTCAGTACTTC. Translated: CASSPDVSWGKNIQYF.

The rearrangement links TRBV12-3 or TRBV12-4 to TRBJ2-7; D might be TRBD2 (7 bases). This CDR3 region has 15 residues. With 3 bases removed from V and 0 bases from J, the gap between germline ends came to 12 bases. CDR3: CASSFRGGTSYEQYF. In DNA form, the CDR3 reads TGTGCCAGCAGTTTTCGCGGGGGCACCTCCTACGAGCAGTACTTC.

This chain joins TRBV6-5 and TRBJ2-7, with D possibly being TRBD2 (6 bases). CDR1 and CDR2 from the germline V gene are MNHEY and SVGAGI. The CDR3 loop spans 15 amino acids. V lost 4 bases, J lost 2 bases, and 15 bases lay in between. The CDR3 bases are TGTGCCAGCAGTTTGTGGACCGGGACTCCCTACGAGCAGTACTTC. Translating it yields CASSLWTGTPYEQYF.

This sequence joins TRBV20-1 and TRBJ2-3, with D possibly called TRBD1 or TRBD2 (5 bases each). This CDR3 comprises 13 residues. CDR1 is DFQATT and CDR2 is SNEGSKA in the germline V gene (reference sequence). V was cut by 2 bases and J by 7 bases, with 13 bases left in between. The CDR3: CSARPWGSHTQYF. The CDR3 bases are TGCAGTGCTAGACCCTGGGGGTCCCATACGCAGTATTTT.

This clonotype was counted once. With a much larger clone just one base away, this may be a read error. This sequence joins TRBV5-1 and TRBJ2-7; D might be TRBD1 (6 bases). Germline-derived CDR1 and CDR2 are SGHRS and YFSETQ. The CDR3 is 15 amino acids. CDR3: CASCLALQGPYEQYF. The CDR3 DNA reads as TGCGCCAGCTGCTTGGCTTTACAGGGACCATACGAGCAGTACTTC.

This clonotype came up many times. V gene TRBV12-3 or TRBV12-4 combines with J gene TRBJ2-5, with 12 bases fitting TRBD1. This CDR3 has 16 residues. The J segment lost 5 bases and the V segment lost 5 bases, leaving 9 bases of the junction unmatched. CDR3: CASSGTGTGGGETQYF. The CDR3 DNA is TGTGCCAGCAGTGGCACCGGGACAGGGGGCGGTGAGACCCAGTACTTC.

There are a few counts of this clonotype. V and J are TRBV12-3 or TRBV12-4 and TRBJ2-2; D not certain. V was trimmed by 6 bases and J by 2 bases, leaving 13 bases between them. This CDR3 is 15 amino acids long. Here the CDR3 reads CASRPGSGNTGELFF. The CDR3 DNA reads TGTGCCAGCAGGCCTGGTTCGGGCAACACCGGGGAGCTGTTTTTT.

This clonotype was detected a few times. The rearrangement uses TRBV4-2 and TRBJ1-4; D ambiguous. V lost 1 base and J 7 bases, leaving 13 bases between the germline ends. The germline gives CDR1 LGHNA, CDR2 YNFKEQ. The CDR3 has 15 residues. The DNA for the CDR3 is TGTGCCAGCAGCCAAGGGGTATCAGGAACTGAAAAACTGTTTTTT. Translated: CASSQGVSGTEKLFF.

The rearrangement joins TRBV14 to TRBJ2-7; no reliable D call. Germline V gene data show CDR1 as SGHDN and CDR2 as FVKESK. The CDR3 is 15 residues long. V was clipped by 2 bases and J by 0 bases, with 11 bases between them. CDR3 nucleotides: TGTGCCAGCAGCCAAACAGAGAAGCACTCCTACGAGCAGTACTTC. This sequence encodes CASSQTEKHSYEQYF.

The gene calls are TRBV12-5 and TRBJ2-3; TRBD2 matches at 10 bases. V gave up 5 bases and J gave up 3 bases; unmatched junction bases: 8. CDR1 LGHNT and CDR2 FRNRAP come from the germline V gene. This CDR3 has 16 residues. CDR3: CASGTIAGGGTDTQYF. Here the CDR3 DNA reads TGTGCTAGTGGTACGATAGCGGGGGGTGGAACAGATACGCAGTATTTT.

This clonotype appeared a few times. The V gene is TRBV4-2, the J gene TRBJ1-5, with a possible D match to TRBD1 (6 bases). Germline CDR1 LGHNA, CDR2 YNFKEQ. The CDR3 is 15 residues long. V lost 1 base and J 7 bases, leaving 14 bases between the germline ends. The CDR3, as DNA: TGTGCCAGCAGCCAAGGGGGGGGGCGCATCCAGCCCCAGCATTTT. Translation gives CASSQGGGRIQPQHF.

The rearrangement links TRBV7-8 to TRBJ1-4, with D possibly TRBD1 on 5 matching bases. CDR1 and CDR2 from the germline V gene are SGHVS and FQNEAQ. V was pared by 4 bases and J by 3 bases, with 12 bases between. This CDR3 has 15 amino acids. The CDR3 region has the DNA TGTGCCAGCAGCTCGAGCAGGGCTTCTAATGAAAAACTGTTTTTT. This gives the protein CASSSSRASNEKLFF.

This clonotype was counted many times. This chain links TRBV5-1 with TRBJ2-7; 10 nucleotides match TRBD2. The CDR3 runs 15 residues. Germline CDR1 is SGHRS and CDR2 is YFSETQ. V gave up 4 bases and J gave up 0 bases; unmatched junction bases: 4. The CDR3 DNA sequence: TGCGCCAGCAGCGCCCAGCGGGGGGGCTCCTACGAGCAGTACTTC. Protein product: CASSAQRGGSYEQYF.

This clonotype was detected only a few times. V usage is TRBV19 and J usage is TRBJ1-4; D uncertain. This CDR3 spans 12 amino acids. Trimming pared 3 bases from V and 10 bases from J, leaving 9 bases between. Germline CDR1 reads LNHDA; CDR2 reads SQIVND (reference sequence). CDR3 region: CASSIYLGKLFF. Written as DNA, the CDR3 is TGTGCCAGTAGTATTTATTTGGGAAAACTGTTTTTT.

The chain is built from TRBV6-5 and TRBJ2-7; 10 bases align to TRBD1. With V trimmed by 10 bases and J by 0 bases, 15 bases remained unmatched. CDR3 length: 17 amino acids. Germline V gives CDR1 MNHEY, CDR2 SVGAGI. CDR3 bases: TGTGCCACTATACCCGGGACAGGGGCCGATTCCTCCTACGAGCAGTACTTC. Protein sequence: CATIPGTGADSSYEQYF.

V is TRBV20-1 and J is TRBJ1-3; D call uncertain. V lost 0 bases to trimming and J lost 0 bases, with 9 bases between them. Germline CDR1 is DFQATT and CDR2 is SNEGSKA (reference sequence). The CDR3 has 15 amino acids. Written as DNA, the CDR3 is TGCAGTGCTAGAGAGCGACGCGGCTCTGGAAACACCATATATTTT. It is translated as CSARERRGSGNTIYF.

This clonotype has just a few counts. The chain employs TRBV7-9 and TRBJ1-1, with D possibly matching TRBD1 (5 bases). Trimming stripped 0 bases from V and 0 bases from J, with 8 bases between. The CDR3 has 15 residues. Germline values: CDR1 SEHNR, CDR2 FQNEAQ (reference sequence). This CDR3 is CASSLAGAMNTEAFF. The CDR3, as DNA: TGTGCCAGCAGCTTAGCCGGGGCCATGAACACTGAAGCTTTCTTT.

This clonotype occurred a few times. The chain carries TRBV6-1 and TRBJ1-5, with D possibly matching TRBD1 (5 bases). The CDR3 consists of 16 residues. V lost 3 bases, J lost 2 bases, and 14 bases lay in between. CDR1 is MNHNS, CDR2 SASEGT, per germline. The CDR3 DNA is TGTGCCAGCAGTGACAGGGAAAGGGGAGGCAATCAGCCCCAGCATTTT. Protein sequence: CASSDRERGGNQPQHF.

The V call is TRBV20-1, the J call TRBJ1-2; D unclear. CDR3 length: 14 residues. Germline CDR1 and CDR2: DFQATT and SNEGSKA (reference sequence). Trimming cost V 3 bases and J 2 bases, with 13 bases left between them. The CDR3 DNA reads TGCAGTGCTAGTACCGGTCCCCAGAACTATGGCTACACCTTC. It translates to CSASTGPQNYGYTF.